The sequence of this TCR beta chain was determined in a study of shared clonotypes between healthy human individuals. Each cell subset's genomic DNA was divided evenly among several immunoSEQ plates. Libraries were prepared by immunoSEQ multiplex PCR; TCRdb keeps only in-frame clonotypes and omits some of them. This table holds 450,000 to 500,000 clones, approximately 82% found once. This clone appeared many times. This CDR3 has 11 amino acids. With 11 bases removed from V and 1 base from J, the gap between germline ends came to 8 bases. Germline CDR1 is SNHLY and CDR2 is FYNNEI. The gene calls are TRBV2 and TRBJ1-1; D uncertain. The receptor was derived from a woman between 35 and 50 years old in good health. Some clones in this sample may be carry-over from other donors' samples. Input material: PBMCs. The CDR3 region is CAGARNTEAFF. The DNA of the CDR3 is TGTGCCGGCGCACGGAACACTGAAGCTTTCTTT.